This paragraph covers one TCR beta chain sequence. Its antigen is as yet unknown. This sample stems from a study of blood T cells in healthy people across ages. Regarding the study as a whole: For the donors, CMV status was unknown and possibly confounded expanded clonotype changes. With age, beta diversity per million T cells declined roughly linearly, significantly by 35 to 40.

Primers used in a second PCR of about 6 to 12 cycles were a sample-barcoded 5' primer and a J-beta primer mix. From the 5' RACE reads, TCRdb called clonotypes with MiXCR, one entry per CDR3 protein. The sample lists fewer than 2,000,000 distinct CDR3 sequences, about 31% occurring once. V was clipped by 6 bases and J by 2 bases; unmatched bases: 9. The CDR3 runs to 15 residues. CDR1 is MNHNS, CDR2 SASEGT, per germline. The chain combines TRBV6-1 with TRBJ2-7, with 8 bases fitting TRBD1. This receptor was identified in a woman in her 30s in good health. Sequencing was performed on blood. CDR3 sequence reads: CASRPRTGGPYEQYF. The CDR3 DNA follows: TGTGCCAGCAGACCCCGCACAGGGGGGCCCTACGAGCAGTACTTC.